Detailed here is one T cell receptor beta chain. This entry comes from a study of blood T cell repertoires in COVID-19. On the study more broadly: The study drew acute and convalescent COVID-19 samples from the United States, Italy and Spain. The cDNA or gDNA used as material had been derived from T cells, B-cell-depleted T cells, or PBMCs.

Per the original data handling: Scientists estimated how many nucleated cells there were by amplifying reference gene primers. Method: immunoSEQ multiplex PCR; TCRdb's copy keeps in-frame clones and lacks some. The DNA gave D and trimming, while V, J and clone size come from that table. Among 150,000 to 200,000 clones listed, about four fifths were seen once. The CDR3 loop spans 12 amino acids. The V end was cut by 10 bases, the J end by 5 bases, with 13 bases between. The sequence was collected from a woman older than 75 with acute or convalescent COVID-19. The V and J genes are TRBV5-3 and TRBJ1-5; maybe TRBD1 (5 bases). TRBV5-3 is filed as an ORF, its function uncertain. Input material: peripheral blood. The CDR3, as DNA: TGTGCCCCAGGGAAAGGGCATCAGCCCCAGCATTTT. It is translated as CAPGKGHQPQHF.